This TCR beta chain was sequenced in a study of OX40 agonist ivuxolimab in advanced cancers. Study summary: Earlier anti-PD-1, anti-PD-L1 or anti-CTLA-4 therapy was permitted; roughly 37% had received some.

The CDR3 runs 15 residues. The J segment lost 9 bases and the V segment lost 5 bases, leaving 9 bases of the junction unmatched. The germline V gene encodes CDR1 MDHEN and CDR2 SYDVKM. The protocol was immunoSEQ multiplex PCR, while the TCRdb copy is restricted to in-frame clones and leaves out a portion. The repertoire has around 80,000 clones, approximately 86% of them found once; the top ten carry about 0.8%. Sequences were derived from CD4+ or CD8+ T cells sorted from blood, sampled in a trial of the OX40 agonist ivuxolimab. The J gene is TRBJ2-7, the V gene TRBV28, with 14 bases that match TRBD2. This clonotype was sampled from an adult with an advanced solid tumor such as melanoma, head and neck, liver or kidney cancer. This CDR3 is CASSGPGLAGVRQYF. In DNA form, the CDR3 reads TGTGCCAGCAGTGGTCCGGGACTAGCGGGAGTAAGGCAGTACTTC. Filled out from reference TRBV28 and TRBJ2-7, the complete variable domain reads DVKVTQSSRYLVKRTGEKVFLECVQDMDHENMFWYRQDPGLGLRLIYFSYDVKMKEKGDIPEGYSVSREKKERFSLILESASTNQTSMYLCASSGPGLAGVRQYFGPGTRLTVT.